The subject of this entry is one TCR beta chain. In its sample, this clone was seen a few times. Its antigen is not yet known. Nothing much larger sits one base from this clone, and base qualities are not available. Collaborating institutions collected whole blood in K2EDTA tubes following their own protocols. Collaborator samples were shipped for TCRbeta analysis as frozen whole blood, isolated PBMCs, or DNA extracted from either sample type. This entry belongs to a study of blood T cell repertoires in COVID-19 (dated by TCRdb to 2020 to 2021). The study in broad terms: The collaborator samples originated in the United States, Italy and Spain and spanned the acute and convalescent phases of COVID-19. The repertoires were released in a freely available public database meant as a resource for research on the immune response to SARS-CoV-2. The samples were drawn from the first 160 participants of the ongoing ImmuneRACE study and from 1,254 subjects provided by 6 global collaborators. The prospective study material was composed of cDNA or gDNA derived from T cells, B-cell-depleted T cells, or PBMCs. Where available, HLA class I and class II types were taken from metadata supplied by the sample provider and were not determined by assay-based typing. Sample metadata almost always included a de-identified subject ID, COVID-19 status, age in years and sex. The dataset comprised deeply sampled blood TCRbeta repertoires from subjects exposed to, actively infected with, or recovered from COVID-19.

Broad study findings and their caveats: The amount of clinical and demographic metadata varied by source and participant and was provided uncurated.

The immunoSEQ Assay, a bias-controlled multiplex PCR, was used to amplify TCRbeta CDR3 regions from genomic DNA. The study's own analysis went as follows. The number of nucleated cells in each sample was estimated from the amplification of reference gene primers within the assay. Sequence reads were collapsed and filtered to measure the absolute abundance of every unique TCRbeta CDR3 rearrangement. For each sample, productive Simpson clonality was calculated as the square root of Simpson's diversity index across productive rearrangements. This immuneACCESS table, as held by TCRdb, lists in-frame sequences with V and J called but not all clones. Of the missing ones, under half trace to an unresolved V gene in checked studies; the others have no known cause. V, J and clone size reflect that table, while D and trimming were determined from the DNA. This sample comprises around 6,300 clones, 84% of them detected only once. Around an eighth of the sample is held by the ten biggest clonotypes.

V is shortened by 3 bases, J by 5 bases, and the region joining them spans 17 bases. In the germline V gene, CDR1 corresponds to SGHDT and CDR2 to YYEEEE. The CDR3 spans 16 residues, from the cysteine through the phenylalanine. The sequence is cut down to CDR3 DNA, 48 bases in frame from base 1. The sequencing sample was made of peripheral blood. The sequence came from a human donor with active COVID-19. The donor label of this sample is uncertain. The sequence joins TRBV5-6 to TRBJ2-2, with a weak D call of TRBD2 (6 bases match). Here is the DNA: TGTGCCAGCAGCTCCCGGTCTAGCGCAAGAACCGGGGAGCTGTTTTTT. Its translation is CASSSRSSARTGELFF. With all but the CDR3 taken from the reference TRBV5-6 and TRBJ2-2 genes, the full variable domain is: DAGVTQSPTHLIKTRGQQVTLRCSPKSGHDTVSWYQQALGQGPQFIFQYYEEEERQRGNFPDRFSGHQFPNYSSELNVNALLLGDSALYLCASSSRSSARTGELFFGEGSRLTVL.